This T cell receptor beta chain is drawn from a study of blood T cells in healthy people across ages. General observations from the study: Diversity of TCR beta per million T cells declined in a roughly linear way with age.

The V end was cut by 6 bases, the J end by 8 bases, with 17 bases between. The length of the CDR3 is 15 residues. The germline V gene has CDR1 MDHEN and CDR2 SYDVKM. This clonotype has only a few counts. The target antigen is unknown. Samples had at least 6.5 million PBMCs isolated from them. A J-beta primer mix and a sample-barcoded 5' primer were used in a second PCR of roughly 6 to 12 cycles. Each cDNA molecule received a tag from a template-switch adaptor that had 12 random nucleotides. Via MiXCR, TCRdb re-called the 5' RACE reads, giving one row per CDR3 protein. The sample consists of 1.5 million to 2 million distinct CDR3 sequences, around half of them appearing once.

Sequencing used blood. The receptor was isolated from a woman in her forties in good health. V and J are TRBV28 and TRBJ1-6; D is perhaps TRBD1 (5 bases). CDR3: CASSLRTILDSPLHF. The CDR3 nucleotides are TGTGCCAGCAGCCTCAGGACAATCTTAGATTCACCCCTCCACTTT.